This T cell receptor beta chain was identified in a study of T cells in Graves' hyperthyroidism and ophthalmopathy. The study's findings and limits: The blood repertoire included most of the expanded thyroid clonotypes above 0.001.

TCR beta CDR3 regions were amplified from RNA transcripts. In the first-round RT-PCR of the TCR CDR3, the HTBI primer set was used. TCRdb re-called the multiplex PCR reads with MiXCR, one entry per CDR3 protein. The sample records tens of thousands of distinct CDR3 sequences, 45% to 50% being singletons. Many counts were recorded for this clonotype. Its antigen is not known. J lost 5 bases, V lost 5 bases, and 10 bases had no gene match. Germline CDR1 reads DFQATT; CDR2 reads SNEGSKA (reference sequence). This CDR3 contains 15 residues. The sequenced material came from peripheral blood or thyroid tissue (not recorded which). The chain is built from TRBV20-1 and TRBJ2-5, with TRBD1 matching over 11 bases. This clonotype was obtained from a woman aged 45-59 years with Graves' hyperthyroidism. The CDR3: CSAPPRDRGIETQYF. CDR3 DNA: TGCAGTGCTCCTCCTCGGGACAGGGGGATTGAGACCCAGTACTTC.